This T cell receptor beta chain was observed in a study of cytomegalovirus exposure and HLA in healthy donors. The length of the CDR3 is 16 residues. The ends were cut back, 1 base at V and 5 bases at J, with 14 bases in the middle. Germline V gene lookup returns CDR1 MNHEY and CDR2 SMNVEV (reference sequence). Study conclusions and caveats: Associated with cytomegalovirus, according to the listing, were around 160 TCR beta chains. A few of the chains that were CMV-associated were confirmed in vitro to be specific for CMV antigens. The classifier was said to identify cytomegalovirus status with high specificity and sensitivity.

These donors were members of the roughly 110-subject validation cohort, a group separate from the approximately 680-subject first cohort. This clone was seen more than once but under ten times. Its antigen is unknown. The method was immunoSEQ multiplex PCR; TCRdb's version includes in-frame clones alone and lacks a portion of them. This sample has roughly 63,000 clones, with about 90% found just once. Sequenced sample: PBMCs. The chain has TRBV27 and TRBJ2-2; D may be TRBD2 (7 bases). The TCR originated in a woman between 18 and 29 years old in good health and CMV-seronegative. The CDR3 DNA reads as TGTGCCAGCAGTTTATTAGGGGGGGAGTGGACCGGGGAGCTGTTTTTT. Amino acids: CASSLLGGEWTGELFF.